A single T cell receptor (beta chain) is shown here with its context. The V end was cut by 6 bases, the J end by 5 bases, with 13 bases between. CDR3 length: 13 amino acids. The germline CDR1 and CDR2 sequences are MDHEN and SYDVKM. The protocol was immunoSEQ multiplex PCR, while the TCRdb copy is restricted to in-frame clones and leaves out a portion. The sample shows hundreds of thousands of clones, approximately 79% of them seen only once. This sample was taken from a study of shared clonotypes between healthy human individuals. Study context: CD4 naive cells filled three plates per donor, CD4 memory three, CD8 naive two and CD8 memory one.

The chain joins TRBV28 to TRBJ1-1; the D is unclear. The sequenced sample was memory CD4+ T cells sorted from blood. Stated subset: CD45RA-negative fraction. The receptor comes from a woman in her thirties in good health. The CDR3 coding sequence is TGTGCCAGCAGCCCTCCTGTGGGGACTGAAGCTTTCTTT. As protein: CASSPPVGTEAFF.